Following are 7 T cell receptor beta chains from one sample sequenced in a study of blood T cell repertoires in COVID-19 (dated by TCRdb to about 2020). Receptor libraries were prepared by the immunoSEQ multiplex PCR assay. The source is immuneACCESS, and TCRdb retained only in-frame sequences with V and J called. Part of the clones is not carried over; for the studies checked, unresolved V genes explain less than half of this, and the remainder is unexplained. For this sample there are more than 350,000 clones; 80% to 90% appear just once. More than 0.8% of the sample rests with the top ten. Sequences were obtained from PBMCs or T cells enriched from blood (not recorded which). All receptors come from a man aged 18 to 30 who had recovered from COVID-19.

This chain uses TRBV3-1 (or the pseudogene TRBV3-2) with TRBJ1-6, with TRBD1 identical over 11 bases. Per germline, CDR1 LGHDT and CDR2 YNNKEL (reference sequence). After removal of 4 bases from V and 14 bases from J, the junction contained 7 bases not matched to a gene. The CDR3 totals 14 residues. In DNA, the CDR3 is TGTGCCAGCAGCCGGGACAGGGGGAGCGGGTCCCTCCACTTT. Translating gives CASSRDRGSGSLHF.

The chain uses TRBV5-1 and TRBJ2-1; TRBD2 matches 14 bases. CDR1 SGHRS and CDR2 YFSETQ come from the germline V gene. CDR3 length: 15 amino acids. Unmatched junction bases numbered 7, after V lost 5 bases and J lost 9 bases. In DNA form, the CDR3 reads TGCGCCAGCAGGCCCGGGACTAGCGGGAGCATTGAGCAGTTCTTC. It encodes CASRPGTSGSIEQFF.

The chain combines TRBV5-1 with TRBJ2-5; 8 bases are a match to TRBD1. The CDR3 is made up of 15 amino acids. Germline V gene lookup returns CDR1 SGHRS and CDR2 YFSETQ. Germline trimming cut 0 bases from V and 4 bases from J; bases unmatched to any gene: 5. The CDR3 sequence is CASSLGDRRGETQYF. CDR3 in DNA: TGCGCCAGCAGCTTGGGGGACAGGAGGGGAGAGACCCAGTACTTC.

The CDR3 coding sequence is TGTGCCAGCAATGCCGGGACAGGGGGCATCTATGGCTACACCTTC. Translated: CASNAGTGGIYGYTF. This rearrangement joins TRBV2 to TRBJ1-2, with 12 nucleotides matching TRBD1. V shed 7 bases and J 4 bases; nucleotides not matched to a gene: 7. Germline V gene sequence: CDR1 SNHLY, CDR2 FYNNEI. The CDR3 runs 15 residues.

The V and J genes are TRBV6-1 and TRBJ2-1; 8 nucleotides line up with TRBD2. The CDR3 extends over 15 amino acids. The junction had 10 bases not matched to a gene; V was cut back by 3 bases and J by 9 bases. In germline, CDR1 is MNHNS, CDR2 SASEGT. The CDR3 is CASSDRLAPEGEQFF. DNA of the CDR3: TGTGCCAGCAGTGACCGACTAGCGCCCGAGGGTGAGCAGTTCTTC.

The rearrangement joins TRBV27 to TRBJ1-1; 11 bases align to TRBD1. The length of the CDR3 is 15 residues. The V segment lost 2 bases and the J segment 7 bases; nucleotides outside the gene matches: 6. Germline-derived CDR1 and CDR2 are MNHEY and SMNVEV (reference sequence). The chain's CDR3 is CASSLTGTGGGEAFF. The CDR3 DNA reads as TGTGCCAGCAGTTTAACCGGGACAGGGGGGGGTGAAGCTTTCTTT.

The chain links TRBV15 to TRBJ1-2, with a tentative D call TRBD1 (6 bases). This CDR3 is built from 15 residues. V was pared by 8 bases and J by 4 bases, with 20 bases between. CDR1 LNHNV and CDR2 YYDKDF come from the germline V gene (reference sequence). Here the CDR3 reads CATGKLQGIVYGYTF. CDR3 nucleotides: TGTGCCACCGGGAAATTACAGGGAATCGTCTATGGCTACACCTTC.